The next 25 T cell receptor beta chains were all read from a single sample in a study of cytomegalovirus exposure and HLA in healthy donors (dated by TCRdb to 2017 to 2019). Receptor libraries were prepared by the immunoSEQ multiplex PCR assay. For the multiplex PCR, a mixture combining 60 forward primers for TCR Vbeta segments and 13 reverse primers for TCR Jbeta segments was used. Held by TCRdb, this immuneACCESS table contains in-frame sequences only and omits some clones. Under half of the omission traces to an unresolved V gene where checked; the cause of the rest is unknown. The table for this sample shows 55,000 to 75,000 clones. The top ten clonotypes cover over 1.5% of the sample. Input material: PBMCs. The receptor source for this set is a woman aged 25-40 years in good health and CMV-seronegative.

The J gene is TRBJ2-7, the V gene TRBV5-4; D ambiguous. This CDR3 has 13 residues. V gave up 4 bases and J gave up 4 bases, with 12 bases separating them. Germline CDR1 is SGHNT and CDR2 is YYREEE (reference sequence). The CDR3 spells CASSPRWSYEQYF. The CDR3 nucleotides are TGTGCCAGCAGCCCCCGTTGGAGTTACGAGCAGTACTTC.

This chain uses TRBV18 with TRBJ2-2, with TRBD2 matching over 8 bases. The V gene end was trimmed by 8 bases and the J gene end by 2 bases; junction bases not matched to a gene: 4. This CDR3 has 14 amino acids. Germline CDR1 KGHSH, CDR2 LQKENI. The CDR3 DNA reads TGTGCCAGCCAAAGCGGGAGCAACACCGGGGAGCTGTTTTTT. Amino acids: CASQSGSNTGELFF.

The chain carries TRBV2 and TRBJ2-7; D uncertain. V lost 2 bases and J 2 bases, leaving 7 bases between the germline ends. The CDR3 spans 13 residues. Germline V CDR1 and CDR2: SNHLY, FYNNEI. The CDR3 loop reads CASSETDAYEQYF. In DNA form, the CDR3 reads TGTGCCAGCAGTGAAACAGACGCCTACGAGCAGTACTTC.

The chain couples TRBV6-6 to TRBJ2-7, with D unclear. The germline V and J ends were trimmed by 8 bases and 0 bases, with 8 bases remaining between them. This CDR3 is 12 amino acids long. Germline CDR1 is MNHNY and CDR2 is SVGAGI (reference sequence). This CDR3 reads CASSASSYEQYF. As DNA, the CDR3 is TGTGCCAGCTCCGCCAGCTCCTACGAGCAGTACTTC.

In DNA, the CDR3 is TGTGCCAGCAGCCCAGAACAGGGATTGGGGGGCTACACCTTC. It is translated as CASSPEQGLGGYTF. The chain recombines TRBV6-5 with TRBJ1-2, with D possibly being TRBD1 (6 bases). From germline, CDR1 is MNHEY and CDR2 SVGAGI. The CDR3 totals 14 residues. Trimming cost V 6 bases and J 8 bases, with 19 bases left between them.

The rearrangement uses TRBV5-1 and TRBJ2-3; 7 bases are shared with TRBD1. From germline, CDR1 is SGHRS and CDR2 YFSETQ. The CDR3 is made up of 15 amino acids. Germline trimming cut 4 bases from V and 0 bases from J; bases unmatched to any gene: 5. CDR3 amino acids: CASSLGQTSTDTQYF. The CDR3 DNA sequence: TGCGCCAGCAGCCTGGGACAGACAAGCACAGATACGCAGTATTTT.

CDR3: CAWSEGQAYNYGYTF. CDR3 bases: TGTGCCTGGAGTGAGGGACAGGCTTATAACTATGGCTACACCTTC. V usage is TRBV30 and J usage is TRBJ1-2; 8 bases match TRBD1. The CDR3 covers 15 residues. Germline V gene lookup returns CDR1 GTSNPN and CDR2 SVGIG (reference sequence). The J segment lost 1 base and the V segment lost 1 base, leaving 5 bases of the junction unmatched.

This rearrangement joins TRBV30 to TRBJ2-3; weak D call: TRBD1 (6 bases). The V and J ends lost 5 bases and 2 bases respectively, with 11 bases between them. This CDR3 comprises 13 residues. The germline V gene encodes CDR1 GTSNPN and CDR2 SVGIG (reference sequence). CDR3: CAWVGGYTDTQYF. DNA of the CDR3: TGTGCCTGGGTAGGGGGTTACACAGATACGCAGTATTTT.

V and J are TRBV18 and TRBJ1-2, with D unclear. Per germline, CDR1 KGHSH and CDR2 LQKENI. The V and J ends lost 6 bases and 4 bases respectively, with 15 bases between them. This CDR3 has 14 residues. This chain's CDR3 is CASSPRVEGYGYTF. DNA of the CDR3: TGTGCCAGCTCTCCGAGGGTAGAGGGCTATGGCTACACCTTC. The full variable domain, its missing parts supplied by reference TRBV18 and TRBJ1-2, is NAGVMQNPRHLVRRRGQEARLRCSPMKGHSHVYWYRQLPEEGLKFMVYLQKENIIDESGMPKERFSAEFPKEGPSILRIQQVVRGDSAAYFCASSPRVEGYGYTFGSGTRLTVV.

This rearrangement joins TRBV4-1 to TRBJ1-2; TRBD1 matches at 7 bases. V was pared by 4 bases and J by 4 bases, with 9 bases of the junction left unmatched. The CDR3 consists of 15 residues. CDR1 MGHRA and CDR2 YSYEKL come from the germline V gene. The CDR3 DNA is TGCGCCAGCAGCCTAGAGATGGGGACAGTCTATGGCTACACCTTC. Amino acid sequence: CASSLEMGTVYGYTF.

The genes are TRBV6-5 and TRBJ1-2; D is undetermined. The CDR3 length is 14 residues. V shed 6 bases and J shed 4 bases, with 15 bases lying between them. Germline V lookup: CDR1 MNHEY, CDR2 SVGAGI. The CDR3 is CASSYDGVSYGYTF. CDR3 DNA sequence: TGTGCCAGCAGCTACGACGGAGTCTCCTATGGCTACACCTTC.

In the case of this clone: The junction shows a germline mismatch at one end, possibly a read error. This chain connects TRBV4-2 to TRBJ2-1, with a possible D match to TRBD2 (6 bases). The CDR3 is 16 amino acids. Germline CDR1 LGHNA, CDR2 YNFKEQ. The CDR3 sequence is CASSQEIGLLYNEQFF. The CDR3 bases are TGTGCCAGCAGTCAAGAAATAGGACTACTCTACAATGAGCAGTTCTTC.

V and J are TRBV18 and TRBJ2-7, with D maybe TRBD2 (5 bases). Looked up from germline, CDR1 is KGHSH and CDR2 is LQKENI. The V and J ends lost 6 bases and 2 bases respectively, with 5 bases between them. The CDR3 is made up of 11 amino acids. CDR3 residues: CASSGAYEQYF. CDR3 nucleotides: TGTGCCAGCTCCGGGGCCTACGAGCAGTACTTC.

The V gene is TRBV19, the J gene TRBJ2-7, with D possibly being TRBD1 (7 bases). This CDR3 is 13 amino acids long. The V end was cut by 2 bases, the J end by 7 bases, with 12 bases between. CDR1 and CDR2 (germline): LNHDA, SQIVND (reference sequence). CDR3 residues: CASSIIQGGEQYF. CDR3 bases: TGTGCCAGTAGTATAATTCAGGGGGGAGAGCAGTACTTC.

CDR3 region: CASSLAQTGYGYTF. The CDR3, as DNA: TGTGCCAGCAGTTTAGCGCAGACGGGCTATGGCTACACCTTC. The genes are TRBV28 and TRBJ1-2; no clear D. CDR1 is MDHEN and CDR2 is SYDVKM in the germline V gene. V was trimmed by 2 bases and J by 4 bases, leaving 11 bases between them. The CDR3 runs to 14 residues.

This chain's CDR3 is CASTHRSDNEQFF. The CDR3 DNA is TGTGCCAGCACTCACAGGTCCGACAATGAGCAGTTCTTC. The J gene is TRBJ2-1, the V gene TRBV6-5; possible D gene TRBD1, 5 bases. Deletions cut 7 bases from V and 5 bases from J, with 12 bases between. The CDR3 length is 13 residues. Germline V CDR1 and CDR2: MNHEY, SVGAGI.

This sequence joins TRBV7-9 and TRBJ2-5; 8 bases are shared with TRBD2. After removal of 7 bases from V and 5 bases from J, the junction contained 6 bases not matched to a gene. The CDR3 totals 13 residues. Germline loops: CDR1 SEHNR, CDR2 FQNEAQ (reference sequence). CDR3 DNA sequence: TGTGCCAGCATTAGCGGGAAGCGGGAGACCCAGTACTTC. Its protein product is CASISGKRETQYF.

This rearrangement joins TRBV7-2 to TRBJ2-5; a possible D gene is TRBD2 (6 bases). CDR3 size: 15 residues. The V gene lost 3 bases and the J gene lost 4 bases, with 15 bases spanning the gap. Germline V gene lookup returns CDR1 SGHTA and CDR2 FQGNSA. Here the CDR3 DNA reads TGTGCCAGCAGCTTGTCAGGCGGGATGAGAGAGACCCAGTACTTC. Translated: CASSLSGGMRETQYF.

This chain links TRBV7-6 with TRBJ2-1; unclear D gene. V lost 0 bases and J lost 5, with 8 bases in between. Germline V gives CDR1 SGHVS, CDR2 FNYEAQ. This CDR3 region has 14 residues. CDR3 sequence: CASSLASTNNEQFF. For the CDR3, the DNA is TGTGCCAGCAGCTTAGCGTCAACAAACAATGAGCAGTTCTTC.

The genes are TRBV9 and TRBJ2-2; D might be TRBD1 (6 bases). This CDR3 has 16 amino acids. Per germline, CDR1 SGDLS and CDR2 YYNGEE. Trimming shortened V by 0 bases and J by 6 bases, and 15 bases separated the two germline ends. CDR3 protein: CASSVATGMDAGELFF. CDR3 coding DNA: TGTGCCAGCAGCGTAGCTACAGGGATGGACGCCGGGGAGCTGTTTTTT.

This sequence joins TRBV28 and TRBJ2-7; D ambiguous. Germline values: CDR1 MDHEN, CDR2 SYDVKM. The CDR3 consists of 12 residues. The ends were cut back, 6 bases at V and 4 bases at J, with 10 bases in the middle. The CDR3 reads CASSGTMYEQYF. CDR3 bases: TGTGCCAGCAGCGGTACCATGTACGAGCAGTACTTC.

The chain employs TRBV28 and TRBJ2-7; TRBD1 matches at 9 bases. Per germline, CDR1 MDHEN and CDR2 SYDVKM. The CDR3 has 15 amino acids. V lost 4 bases and J lost 8; bases outside the gene matches: 12. CDR3 in amino acids: CASSSPDRGIRKQYF. The CDR3 DNA reads TGTGCCAGCAGTTCCCCGGACAGGGGTATACGTAAGCAGTACTTC.

V is TRBV28 and J is TRBJ2-6, with D maybe TRBD1 (5 bases). Trimming left V 2 bases short and J 13 bases short, with 15 bases between. The CDR3 is 14 amino acids. Germline lookup yields CDR1 MDHEN and CDR2 SYDVKM. CDR3 nucleotides: TGTGCCAGCAGTTTAGAAGGCAGGGCTCGAGTCCTGACTTTC. Amino acids: CASSLEGRARVLTF.

The rearrangement joins TRBV27 to TRBJ1-1, with a possible D match to TRBD1 (5 bases). In germline, CDR1 is MNHEY, CDR2 SMNVEV (reference sequence). The V and J ends lost 8 bases and 0 bases respectively, with 22 bases between them. The CDR3 contains 17 residues. CDR3 residues: CASGSLPGKGMNTEAFF. The CDR3 DNA sequence: TGTGCCAGCGGCTCCTTACCAGGGAAGGGAATGAACACTGAAGCTTTCTTT.

V is TRBV27 and J is TRBJ2-2; 7 bases are a match to TRBD2. Germline loops: CDR1 MNHEY, CDR2 SMNVEV (reference sequence). The CDR3 is made up of 15 amino acids. After removal of 6 bases from V and 2 bases from J, the junction contained 6 bases not matched to a gene. CDR3 in DNA: TGTGCCAGCAGGTTGAGCGGGATTAACACCGGGGAGCTGTTTTTT. Its translation: CASRLSGINTGELFF.